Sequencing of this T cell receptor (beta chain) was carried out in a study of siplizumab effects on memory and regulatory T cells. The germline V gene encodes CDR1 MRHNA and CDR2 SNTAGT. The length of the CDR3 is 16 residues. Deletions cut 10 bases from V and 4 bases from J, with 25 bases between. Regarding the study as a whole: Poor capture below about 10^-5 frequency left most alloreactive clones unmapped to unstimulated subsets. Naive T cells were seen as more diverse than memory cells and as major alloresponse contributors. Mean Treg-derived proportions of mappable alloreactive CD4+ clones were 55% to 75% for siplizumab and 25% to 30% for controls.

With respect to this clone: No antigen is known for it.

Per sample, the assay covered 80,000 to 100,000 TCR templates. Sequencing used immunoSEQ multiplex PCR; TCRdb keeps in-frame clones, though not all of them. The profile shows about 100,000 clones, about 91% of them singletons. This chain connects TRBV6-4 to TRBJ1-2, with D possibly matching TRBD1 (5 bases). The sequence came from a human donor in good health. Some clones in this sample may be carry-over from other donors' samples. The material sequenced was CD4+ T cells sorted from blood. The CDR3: CAIQGRGLHSSYGYTF. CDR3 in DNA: TGTGCCATCCAGGGAAGAGGTCTCCACTCTTCCTATGGCTACACCTTC.